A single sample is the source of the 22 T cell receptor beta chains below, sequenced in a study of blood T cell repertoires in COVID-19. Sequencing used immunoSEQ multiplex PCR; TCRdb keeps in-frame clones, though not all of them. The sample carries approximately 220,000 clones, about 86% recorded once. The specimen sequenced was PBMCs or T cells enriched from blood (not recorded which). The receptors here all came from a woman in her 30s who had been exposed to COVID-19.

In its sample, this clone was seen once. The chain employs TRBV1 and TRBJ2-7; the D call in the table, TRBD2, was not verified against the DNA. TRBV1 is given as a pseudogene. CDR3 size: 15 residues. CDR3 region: CTSRGGGPSSYEQYF. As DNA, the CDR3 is TGCACCAGCAGGGGCGGGGGACCTAGCTCCTACGAGCAGTACTTC.

CDR3 in amino acids: CASSVWTPRPGQNYGYTF. CDR3 DNA sequence: TGTGCCAGCAGTGTATGGACACCTCGACCGGGACAGAACTATGGCTACACCTTC. The chain carries TRBV25-1 and TRBJ1-2; 7 bases are shared with TRBD1. CDR1 and CDR2 from the germline V gene are MGHDK and SYGVNS. J lost 2 bases, V lost 4 bases, and 16 bases had no gene match. The CDR3 spans 18 residues.

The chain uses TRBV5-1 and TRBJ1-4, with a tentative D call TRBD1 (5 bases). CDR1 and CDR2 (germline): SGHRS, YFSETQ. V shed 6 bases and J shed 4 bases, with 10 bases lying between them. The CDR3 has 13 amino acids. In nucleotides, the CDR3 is TGCGCCAGCATGAGACAGATTAATGAAAAACTGTTTTTT. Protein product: CASMRQINEKLFF.

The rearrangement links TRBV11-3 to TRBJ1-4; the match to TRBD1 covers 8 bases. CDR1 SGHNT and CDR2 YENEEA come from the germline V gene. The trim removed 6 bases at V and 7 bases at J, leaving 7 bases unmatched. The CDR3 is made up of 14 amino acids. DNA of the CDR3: TGTGCCAGCAGTCCCCCAGGGGGCGGTGAAAAACTGTTTTTT. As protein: CASSPPGGGEKLFF.

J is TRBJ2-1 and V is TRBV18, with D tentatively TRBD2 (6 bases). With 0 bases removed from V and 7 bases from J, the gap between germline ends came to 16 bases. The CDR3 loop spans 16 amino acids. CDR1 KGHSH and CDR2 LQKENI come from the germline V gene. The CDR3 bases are TGTGCCAGCTCACCACCGGGGGGAACCGTTCTTAATGAGCAGTTCTTC. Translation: CASSPPGGTVLNEQFF.

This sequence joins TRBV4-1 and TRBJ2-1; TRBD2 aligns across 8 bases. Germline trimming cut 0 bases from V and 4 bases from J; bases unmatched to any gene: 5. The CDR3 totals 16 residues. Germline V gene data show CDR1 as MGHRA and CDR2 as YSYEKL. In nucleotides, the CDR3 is TGCGCCAGCAGCCAAGATCATAGCGGGGTATACAATGAGCAGTTCTTC. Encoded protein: CASSQDHSGVYNEQFF.

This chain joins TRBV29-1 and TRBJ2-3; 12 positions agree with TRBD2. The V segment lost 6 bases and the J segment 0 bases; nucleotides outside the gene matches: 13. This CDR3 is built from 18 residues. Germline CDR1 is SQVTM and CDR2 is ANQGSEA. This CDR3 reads CSVAVLAGGPTSTDTQYF. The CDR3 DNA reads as TGCAGCGTGGCTGTTCTAGCGGGGGGGCCGACTAGCACAGATACGCAGTATTTT.

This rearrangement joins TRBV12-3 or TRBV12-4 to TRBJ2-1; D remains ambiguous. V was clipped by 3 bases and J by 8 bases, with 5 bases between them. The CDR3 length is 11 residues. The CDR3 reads CASSFFYEQFF. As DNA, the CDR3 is TGTGCCAGCAGTTTCTTCTATGAGCAGTTCTTC.

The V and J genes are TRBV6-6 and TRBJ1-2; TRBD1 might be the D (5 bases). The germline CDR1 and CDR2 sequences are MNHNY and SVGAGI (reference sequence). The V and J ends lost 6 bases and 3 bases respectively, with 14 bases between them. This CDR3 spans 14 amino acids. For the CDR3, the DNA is TGTGCCAGCAGCCTCACACCGGGGGACTATGGCTACACCTTC. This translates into CASSLTPGDYGYTF.

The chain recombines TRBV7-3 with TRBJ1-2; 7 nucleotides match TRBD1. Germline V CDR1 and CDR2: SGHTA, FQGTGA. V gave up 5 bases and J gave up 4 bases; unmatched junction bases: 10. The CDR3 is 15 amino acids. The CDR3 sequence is CASSDQGEPIYGYTF. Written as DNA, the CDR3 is TGTGCCAGCAGCGACCAGGGGGAACCGATCTATGGCTACACCTTC.

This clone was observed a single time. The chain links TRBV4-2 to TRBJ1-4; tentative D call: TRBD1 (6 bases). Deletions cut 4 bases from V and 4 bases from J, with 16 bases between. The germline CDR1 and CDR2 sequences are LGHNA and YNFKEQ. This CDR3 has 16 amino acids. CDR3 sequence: CASSPQTTGGNEKLFF. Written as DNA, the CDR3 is TGTGCCAGCAGCCCACAAACGACAGGTGGTAATGAAAAACTGTTTTTT.

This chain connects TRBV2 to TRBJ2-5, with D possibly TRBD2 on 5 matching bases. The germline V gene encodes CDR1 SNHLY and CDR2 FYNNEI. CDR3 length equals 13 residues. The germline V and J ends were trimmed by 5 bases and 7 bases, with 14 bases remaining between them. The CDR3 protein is CASSPHGVGTQYF. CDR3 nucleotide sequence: TGTGCCAGCAGTCCGCACGGGGTGGGGACCCAGTACTTC. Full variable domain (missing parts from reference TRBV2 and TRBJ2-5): EPEVTQTPSHQVTQMGQEVILRCVPISNHLYFYWYRQILGQKVEFLVSFYNNEISEKSEIFDDQFSVERPDGSNFTLKIRSTKLEDSAMYFCASSPHGVGTQYFGPGTRLLVL.

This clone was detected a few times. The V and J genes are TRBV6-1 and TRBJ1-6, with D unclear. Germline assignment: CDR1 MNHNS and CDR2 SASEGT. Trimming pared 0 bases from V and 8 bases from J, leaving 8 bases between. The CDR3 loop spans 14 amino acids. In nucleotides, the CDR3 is TGTGCCAGCAGTGAAGCGCGGTGGGATTCACCCCTCCACTTT. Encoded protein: CASSEARWDSPLHF.

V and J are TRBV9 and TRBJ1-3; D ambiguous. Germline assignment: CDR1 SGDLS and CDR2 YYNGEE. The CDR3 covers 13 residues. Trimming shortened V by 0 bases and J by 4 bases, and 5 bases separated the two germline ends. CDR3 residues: CASSVAPGNTIYF. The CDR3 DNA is TGTGCCAGCAGCGTAGCTCCGGGAAACACCATATATTTT.

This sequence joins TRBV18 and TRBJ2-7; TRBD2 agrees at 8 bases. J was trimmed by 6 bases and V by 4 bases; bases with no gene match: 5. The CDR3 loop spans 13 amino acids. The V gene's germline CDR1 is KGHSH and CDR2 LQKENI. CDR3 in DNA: TGTGCCAGCTCACTGACTAGCGACGGCGAGCAGTACTTC. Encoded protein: CASSLTSDGEQYF.

CDR3 bases: TGTGCCAGCAGTACTACAGGGATCCACGAGCAGTACTTC. This codes for CASSTTGIHEQYF. The chain is built from TRBV7-3 and TRBJ2-7; maybe TRBD1 (6 bases). The CDR3 has 13 amino acids. With 6 bases removed from V and 5 bases from J, the gap between germline ends came to 14 bases. CDR1 and CDR2 (germline): SGHTA, FQGTGA.

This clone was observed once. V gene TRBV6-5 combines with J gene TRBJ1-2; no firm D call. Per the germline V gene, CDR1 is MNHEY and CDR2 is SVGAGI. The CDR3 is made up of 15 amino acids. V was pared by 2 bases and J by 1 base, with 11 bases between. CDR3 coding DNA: TGTGCCAGCAGTTACCTAGCTGGGGTTAACTATGGCTACACCTTC. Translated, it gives CASSYLAGVNYGYTF.

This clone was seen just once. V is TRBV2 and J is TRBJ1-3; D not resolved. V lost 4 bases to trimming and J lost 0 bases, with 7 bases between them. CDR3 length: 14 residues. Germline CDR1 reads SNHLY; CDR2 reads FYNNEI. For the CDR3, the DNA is TGTGCCAGCAGTGCGTCTACCTCTGGAAACACCATATATTTT. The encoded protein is CASSASTSGNTIYF.

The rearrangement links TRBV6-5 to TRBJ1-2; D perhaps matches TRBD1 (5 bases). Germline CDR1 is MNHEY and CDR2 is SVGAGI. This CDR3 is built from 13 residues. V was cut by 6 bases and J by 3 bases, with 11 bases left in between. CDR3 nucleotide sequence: TGTGCCAGCAGCCCCATGGGGCACTATGGCTACACCTTC. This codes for CASSPMGHYGYTF.

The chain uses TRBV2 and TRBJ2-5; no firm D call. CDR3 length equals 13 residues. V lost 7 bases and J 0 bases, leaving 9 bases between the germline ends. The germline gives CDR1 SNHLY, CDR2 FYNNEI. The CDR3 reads CASNDGYQETQYF. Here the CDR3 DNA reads TGTGCCAGCAATGACGGGTACCAAGAGACCCAGTACTTC. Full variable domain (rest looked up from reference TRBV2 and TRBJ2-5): EPEVTQTPSHQVTQMGQEVILRCVPISNHLYFYWYRQILGQKVEFLVSFYNNEISEKSEIFDDQFSVERPDGSNFTLKIRSTKLEDSAMYFCASNDGYQETQYFGPGTRLLVL.

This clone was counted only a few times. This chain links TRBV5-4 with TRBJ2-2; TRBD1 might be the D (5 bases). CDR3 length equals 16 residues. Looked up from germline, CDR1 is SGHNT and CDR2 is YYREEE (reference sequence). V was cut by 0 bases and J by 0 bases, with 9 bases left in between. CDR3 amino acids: CASSLGQRANTGELFF. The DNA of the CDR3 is TGTGCCAGCAGCTTGGGACAGAGAGCGAACACCGGGGAGCTGTTTTTT.

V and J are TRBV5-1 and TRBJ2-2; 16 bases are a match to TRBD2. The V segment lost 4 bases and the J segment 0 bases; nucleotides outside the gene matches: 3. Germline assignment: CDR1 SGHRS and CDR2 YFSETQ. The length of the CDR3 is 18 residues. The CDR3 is CASSPGTSGGANTGELFF. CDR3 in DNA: TGCGCCAGCAGCCCCGGGACTAGCGGGGGGGCGAACACCGGGGAGCTGTTTTTT.